This record looks at one T cell receptor beta chain sequence and its context. No antigen is known for it. One base away there is no much larger clone; base qualities are not given. The record originates from a study of T cell repertoires in Merkel cell carcinoma (dated by TCRdb to the late 2010s). Context from the whole study: Patients who had received intralesional immunotherapy or systemic immune checkpoint blockade ahead of the biopsy were left out. MCPyV-specific clonotypes were initially defined through tetramer sorting, cloning and paired TCR sequencing of expanded tumor-infiltrating lymphocytes. Inclusion required a diagnosis of MCPyV-positive Merkel cell carcinoma and successful in vitro expansion of tumor-infiltrating lymphocytes.

General conclusions and limits of the study: Normal tissue biopsies were not studied.

TRB CDR3 sequencing and data processing of tumor genomic DNA were performed with the immunoSEQ assay. This is the immuneACCESS table as TCRdb keeps it, with only in-frame sequences that have V and J called. A part of the clones is gone; compared with another copy, unresolved V genes explain less than half, and the rest is unexplained. For this sample there are some 14,000 clones; about four fifths appear just once. The ten largest make up roughly 15% of the sample. Study subjects had biopsy-confirmed Merkel cell carcinoma that was MCPyV-positive, and every subject had positive serum antibodies to T-antigen. A handful of adjacent 10-micron frozen tumor sections were used for genomic DNA extraction without cell sorting or culture. Optimal cutting temperature compound was used to freeze tumor biopsy tissue measuring roughly 5 x 5 x 5 mm. In the frozen biopsy, scout sections stained with hematoxylin and eosin confirmed plenty of Merkel cell carcinoma along with infiltrating cells.

The germline V gene provides CDR1 SGHTA and CDR2 FQGNSA. From cysteine to phenylalanine, the CDR3 is 15 amino acids long. Of all the DNA, just the CDR3 is kept, 45 bases in frame from base 1. V loses 1 base, J loses 2 bases, and the germline ends lie 11 bases apart. The material sequenced was tumor tissue. The sequence came from an adult with Merkel cell carcinoma. The sequence joins TRBV7-2 to TRBJ1-2, with the D gene too uncertain to name. In nucleotides, the sequence is TGTGCCAGCAGCTTAGGGGGAGGAGGGAACTATGGCTACACCTTC. Its translation reads: CASSLGGGGNYGYTF.